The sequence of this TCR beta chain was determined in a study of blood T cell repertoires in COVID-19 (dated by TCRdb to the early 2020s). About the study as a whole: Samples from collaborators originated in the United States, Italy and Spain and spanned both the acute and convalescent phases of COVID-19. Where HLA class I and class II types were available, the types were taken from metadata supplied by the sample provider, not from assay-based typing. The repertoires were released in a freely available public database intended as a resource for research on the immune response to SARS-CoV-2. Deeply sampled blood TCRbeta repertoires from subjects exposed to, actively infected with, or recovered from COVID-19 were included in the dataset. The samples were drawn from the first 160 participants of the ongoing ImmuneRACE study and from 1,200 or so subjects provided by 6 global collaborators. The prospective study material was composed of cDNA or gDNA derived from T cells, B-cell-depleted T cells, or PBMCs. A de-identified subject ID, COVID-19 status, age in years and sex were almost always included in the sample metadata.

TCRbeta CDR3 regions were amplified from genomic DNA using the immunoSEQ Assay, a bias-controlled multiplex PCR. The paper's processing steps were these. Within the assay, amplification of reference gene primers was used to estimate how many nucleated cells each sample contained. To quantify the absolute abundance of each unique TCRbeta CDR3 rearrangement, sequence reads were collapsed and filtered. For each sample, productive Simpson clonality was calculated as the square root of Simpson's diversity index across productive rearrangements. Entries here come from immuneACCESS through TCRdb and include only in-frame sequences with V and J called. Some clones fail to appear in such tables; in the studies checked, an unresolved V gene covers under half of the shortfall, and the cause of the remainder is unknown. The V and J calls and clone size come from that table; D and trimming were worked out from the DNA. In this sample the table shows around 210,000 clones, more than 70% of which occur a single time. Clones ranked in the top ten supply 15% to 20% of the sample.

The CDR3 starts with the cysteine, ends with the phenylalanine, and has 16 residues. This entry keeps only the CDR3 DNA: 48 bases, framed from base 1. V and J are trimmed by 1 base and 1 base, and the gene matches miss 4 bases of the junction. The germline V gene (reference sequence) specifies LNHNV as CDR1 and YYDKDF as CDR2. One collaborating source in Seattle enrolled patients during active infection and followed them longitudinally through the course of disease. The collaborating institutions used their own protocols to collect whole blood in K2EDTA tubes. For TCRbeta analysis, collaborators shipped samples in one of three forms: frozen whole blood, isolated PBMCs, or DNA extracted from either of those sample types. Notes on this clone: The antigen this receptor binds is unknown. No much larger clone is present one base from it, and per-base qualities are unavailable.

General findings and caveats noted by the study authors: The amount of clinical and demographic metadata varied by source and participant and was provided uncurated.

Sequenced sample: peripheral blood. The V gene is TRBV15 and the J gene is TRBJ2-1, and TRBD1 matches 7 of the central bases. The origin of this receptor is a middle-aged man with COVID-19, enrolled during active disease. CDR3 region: CATSRVQGWSYNEQFF. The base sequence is TGTGCCACCAGCAGAGTACAGGGGTGGTCCTACAATGAGCAGTTCTTC.